The T cell receptor (beta chain) described here comes from a study of naive and memory T cell subsets. General observations from the study: Possibly reflecting memory cells re-expressing CD45RA, a few larger clonotypes occurred in naive repertoires, especially CD8.

An equimolar mix of two oligonucleotides served as the beta constant-region primer for TRBC1 and TRBC2. Four rounds of PCR amplified the ligated cDNA using nested alpha and beta constant-region primers plus SP2. A 12-nucleotide UMI and the SP2 primer were added to the cDNA 3' end by oligonucleotide ligation. A single record per CDR3 protein comes from TCRdb applying MiXCR to the UMI-ligation and nested PCR reads. The sample carries about 150,000 distinct CDR3 sequences, over 20% recorded once. CDR3 length: 13 residues. The germline CDR1 and CDR2 sequences are MNHNS and SASEGT. The germline V and J ends were trimmed by 10 bases and 3 bases, with 13 bases remaining between them. With respect to this clonotype: As yet, its antigen is unknown.

The clonotype comes from a human donor in good health. The J gene is TRBJ1-5, the V gene TRBV6-1; D uncertain. Sequencing was done on a sample of naive CD4+ T cells from blood. The CDR3 here is CAILSGVNQPQHF. In DNA, the CDR3 is TGTGCCATCCTCTCTGGTGTCAATCAGCCCCAGCATTTT.